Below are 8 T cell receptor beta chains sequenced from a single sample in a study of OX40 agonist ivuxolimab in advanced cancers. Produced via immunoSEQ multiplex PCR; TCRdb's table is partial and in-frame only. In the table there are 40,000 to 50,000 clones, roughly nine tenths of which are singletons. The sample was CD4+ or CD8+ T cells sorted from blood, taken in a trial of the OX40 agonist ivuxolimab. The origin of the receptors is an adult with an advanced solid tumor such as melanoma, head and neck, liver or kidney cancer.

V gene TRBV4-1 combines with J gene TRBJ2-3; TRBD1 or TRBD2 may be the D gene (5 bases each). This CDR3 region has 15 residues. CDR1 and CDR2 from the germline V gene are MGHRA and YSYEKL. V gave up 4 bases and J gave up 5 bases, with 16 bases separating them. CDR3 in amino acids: CASSRVLGERDTQYF. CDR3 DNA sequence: TGCGCCAGCAGCCGGGTTTTGGGGGAGCGAGATACGCAGTATTTT.

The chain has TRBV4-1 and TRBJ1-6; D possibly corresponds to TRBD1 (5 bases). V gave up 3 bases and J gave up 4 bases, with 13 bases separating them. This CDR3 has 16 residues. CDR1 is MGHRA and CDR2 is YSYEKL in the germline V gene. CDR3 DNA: TGCGCCAGCAGCCATGGGGCAGGCAATTATAATTCACCCCTCCACTTT. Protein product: CASSHGAGNYNSPLHF.

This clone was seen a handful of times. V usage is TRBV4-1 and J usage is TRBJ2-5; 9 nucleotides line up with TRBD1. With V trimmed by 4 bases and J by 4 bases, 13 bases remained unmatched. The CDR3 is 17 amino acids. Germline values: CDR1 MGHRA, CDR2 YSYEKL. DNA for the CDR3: TGCGCCAGCAGCCGCATAGGCGGGACAGGGTTAATAGAGACCCAGTACTTC. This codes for CASSRIGGTGLIETQYF.

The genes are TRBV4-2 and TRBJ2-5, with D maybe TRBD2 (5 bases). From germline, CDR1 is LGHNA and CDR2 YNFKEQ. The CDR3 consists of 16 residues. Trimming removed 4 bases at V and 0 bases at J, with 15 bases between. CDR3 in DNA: TGTGCCAGCAGCCCTTCGACTGGGCGGGACCAAGAGACCCAGTACTTC. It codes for CASSPSTGRDQETQYF.

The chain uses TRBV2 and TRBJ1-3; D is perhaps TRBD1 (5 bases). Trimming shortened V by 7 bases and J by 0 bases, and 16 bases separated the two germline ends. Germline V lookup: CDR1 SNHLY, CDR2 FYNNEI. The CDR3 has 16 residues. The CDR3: CASNRGGAFSGNTIYF. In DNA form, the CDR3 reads TGTGCCAGCAATAGAGGAGGGGCTTTCTCTGGAAACACCATATATTTT.

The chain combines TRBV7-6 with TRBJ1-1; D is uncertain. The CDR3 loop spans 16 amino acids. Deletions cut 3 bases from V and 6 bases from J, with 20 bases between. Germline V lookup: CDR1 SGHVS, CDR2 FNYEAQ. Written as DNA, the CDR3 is TGTGCCAGCAGCTTCACTGCTTATGGAGGAGGCGCTGAAGCTTTCTTT. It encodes CASSFTAYGGGAEAFF.

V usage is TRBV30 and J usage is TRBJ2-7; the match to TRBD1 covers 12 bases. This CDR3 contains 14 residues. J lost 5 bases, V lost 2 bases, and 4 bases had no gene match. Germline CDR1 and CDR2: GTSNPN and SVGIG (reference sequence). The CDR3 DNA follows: TGTGCCTGGAGTTGGGGACAGGGGGCAAACGAGCAGTACTTC. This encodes CAWSWGQGANEQYF.

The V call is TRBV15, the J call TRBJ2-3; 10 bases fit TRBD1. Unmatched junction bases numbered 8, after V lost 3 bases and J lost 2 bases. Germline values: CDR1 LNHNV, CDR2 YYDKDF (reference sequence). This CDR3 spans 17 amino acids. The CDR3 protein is CATSRDLTGGFTDTQYF. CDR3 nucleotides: TGTGCCACCAGCAGGGACTTGACAGGGGGCTTCACAGATACGCAGTATTTT.